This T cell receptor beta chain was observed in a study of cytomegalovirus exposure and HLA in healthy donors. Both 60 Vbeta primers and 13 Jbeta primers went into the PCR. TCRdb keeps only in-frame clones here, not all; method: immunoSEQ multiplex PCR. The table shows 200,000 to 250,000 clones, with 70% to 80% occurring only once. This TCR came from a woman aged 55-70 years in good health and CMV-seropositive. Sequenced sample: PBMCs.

In DNA, the CDR3 is TGTGCCAGCAGCAACCGCGGACTAGCGACGCCTCTAGCCAAAAACATTCAGTACTTC. Translated, it gives CASSNRGLATPLAKNIQYF. The chain recombines TRBV21-1 with TRBJ2-4; the table calls TRBD2, which could not be checked here. TRBV21-1 is listed as a pseudogene. This CDR3 contains 19 residues.